The 4 T cell receptor beta chains below all came from one sample that was sequenced in a study of early T cells in non-severe SARS-CoV-2 infection. One entry per CDR3 protein results from TCRdb running MiXCR on the 5' RACE reads. The data contain about 70,000 distinct CDR3 sequences, around 11% of them singletons. Source material: whole blood. These receptors came from an adult who was a healthcare worker with PCR-confirmed SARS-CoV-2 infection or an uninfected control (not recorded which).

This clonotype was recorded many times. The V gene is TRBV5-4, the J gene TRBJ2-7; 11 nucleotides align to TRBD2. The CDR3 length is 15 residues. Trimming at V came to 4 bases and at J to 2 bases, leaving 5 bases not matched to a gene. Germline V gives CDR1 SGHNT, CDR2 YYREEE (reference sequence). CDR3 loop: CASSPGLAETYEQYF. In DNA form, the CDR3 reads TGTGCCAGCAGCCCGGGACTAGCGGAAACCTACGAGCAGTACTTC. The full variable domain, in which reference TRBV5-4 and TRBJ2-7 provide the parts outside the CDR3, is ETGVTQSPTHLIKTRGQQVTLRCSSQSGHNTVSWYQQALGQGPQFIFQYYREEENGRGNFPPRFSGLQFPNYSSELNVNALELDDSALYLCASSPGLAETYEQYFGPGTRLTVT.

The table lists this clonotype with a few counts. V usage is TRBV29-1 and J usage is TRBJ2-5; no clear D. The CDR3 is 12 residues long. The V gene lost 7 bases and the J gene lost 2 bases, with 11 bases spanning the gap. In germline, CDR1 is SQVTM, CDR2 ANQGSEA. CDR3 coding DNA: TGCAGCGCTAATTGGCAGCAAGAGACCCAGTACTTC. Residues: CSANWQQETQYF.

V is TRBV7-8 and J is TRBJ2-7; tentative D call: TRBD1 (5 bases). Trimming removed 1 base at V and 0 bases at J, with 16 bases between. The CDR3 length is 17 residues. Germline V gives CDR1 SGHVS, CDR2 FQNEAQ. DNA of the CDR3: TGTGCCAGCAGCTTAGTCGGAACGACAGCCAGCTCCTACGAGCAGTACTTC. Translation: CASSLVGTTASSYEQYF.

The rearrangement uses TRBV11-2 and TRBJ2-7; TRBD1 might be the D (6 bases). Per germline, CDR1 SGHAT and CDR2 FQNNGV. CDR3 length: 15 residues. Trimming took 7 bases from V and 5 from J, leaving 21 bases between them. The CDR3 region has the DNA TGTGCCAGCATCTCGGGACATATGTTCGGGGACGAGCAGTACTTC. Its translation: CASISGHMFGDEQYF. Together with reference TRBV11-2 and TRBJ2-7, the CDR3 gives the full variable domain: EAGVAQSPRYKIIEKRQSVAFWCNPISGHATLYWYQQILGQGPKLLIQFQNNGVVDDSQLPKDRFSAERLKGVDSTLKIQPAKLEDSAVYLCASISGHMFGDEQYFGPGTRLTVT.